A single T cell receptor beta chain is shown here with its context. The sample belongs to a study of blood T cell repertoires in COVID-19. Across the study: Samples of COVID-19 (acute and convalescent) were obtained from the United States, Italy and Spain. T cells, B-cell-depleted T cells, or PBMCs provided the cDNA or gDNA that served as material.

Authors' processing steps: Amplification with reference gene primers provided the estimates of nucleated cell counts. The table came from immunoSEQ multiplex PCR; TCRdb's copy has only in-frame clones and leaves some out. Clone size and the V and J calls come from that table; the DNA yielded D and trimming. The data show almost 20,000 clones, 79% seen once. CDR3 length: 13 residues. With 2 bases clipped from V and 11 bases from J, the junction kept 6 bases outside the gene matches. Germline V gives CDR1 SGHTA, CDR2 FQGNSA. V is TRBV7-2 and J is TRBJ2-7, with 10 bases identical to TRBD1. This receptor was obtained from a man aged 80 or over with acute or convalescent COVID-19. What was sequenced was peripheral blood. CDR3 sequence reads: CASSLSGTGVEYF. CDR3 sequence (DNA): TGTGCCAGCAGCTTATCCGGGACAGGGGTTGAGTACTTC.